The TCR beta chain under discussion was sequenced for a study of PD-L1 blockade in urothelial cancer. Study details: Bladder-origin urothelial cancer in males described twenty-five of the 29 patients.

Findings and limits, study-wide: Pretreatment peripheral blood TCR clonality that fell below the median predicted better survival among the patients studied.

On this clone: The antigen remains undetermined.

Each PCR received spiked synthetic TCR analog templates. Produced via immunoSEQ multiplex PCR; TCRdb's table is partial and in-frame only. The sample has roughly 56,000 clones; roughly 86% are singletons. The CDR3 covers 15 residues. The germline V gene encodes CDR1 KGHSH and CDR2 LQKENI. V was cut by 0 bases and J by 5 bases, with 13 bases left in between. Indicated time point: pretreatment peripheral blood. The sample in question was PBMCs, obtained around atezolizumab (anti-PD-L1) treatment. The source is a man between 60 and 75 years old with urothelial cancer. The V call is TRBV18, the J call TRBJ1-1, with a weak D call TRBD1 (6 bases). The CDR3, as DNA: TGTGCCAGCTCACCACCGCACAGGGAAAGGACTGAAGCTTTCTTT. This sequence encodes CASSPPHRERTEAFF.